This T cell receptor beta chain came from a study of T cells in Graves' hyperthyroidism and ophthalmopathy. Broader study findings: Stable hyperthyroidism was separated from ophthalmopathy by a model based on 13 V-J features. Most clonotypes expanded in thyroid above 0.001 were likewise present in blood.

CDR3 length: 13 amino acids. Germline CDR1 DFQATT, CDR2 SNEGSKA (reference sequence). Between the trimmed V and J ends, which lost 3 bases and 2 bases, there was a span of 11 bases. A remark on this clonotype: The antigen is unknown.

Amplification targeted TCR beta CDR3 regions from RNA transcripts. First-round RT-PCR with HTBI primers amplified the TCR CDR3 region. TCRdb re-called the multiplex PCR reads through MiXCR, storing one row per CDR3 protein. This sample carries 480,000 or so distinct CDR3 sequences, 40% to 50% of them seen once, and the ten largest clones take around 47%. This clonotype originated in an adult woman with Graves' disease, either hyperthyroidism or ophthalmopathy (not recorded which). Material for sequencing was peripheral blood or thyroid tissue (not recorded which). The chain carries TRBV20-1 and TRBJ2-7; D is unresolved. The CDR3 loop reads CSARDPGAYEQYF. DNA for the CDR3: TGCAGTGCTAGGGATCCAGGAGCCTACGAGCAGTACTTC.